The next 32 T cell receptor beta chains were all read from a single sample in a study of CD8+ T cells in alopecia areata. The treatment here: oral pan-JAK inhibitor, 5-10 mg twice daily. Extracted RNA was reverse transcribed, and the resulting cDNA served as sequencing template. Produced via immunoSEQ multiplex PCR; TCRdb's table is partial and in-frame only. The data hold fewer than 250,000 clones, with 50% to 70% observed a single time. Source: CD4+ T cells sorted from blood, taken between weeks 47 and 50, from a patient treated with tofacitinib. The receptor set was obtained from a human donor with alopecia areata.

The CDR3: CASSITGWETQYF. CDR3 in DNA: TGTGCCAGCAGCATAACAGGGTGGGAGACCCAGTACTTC. This chain uses TRBV21-1 with TRBJ2-5; the table gives TRBD1 as D, unverified against the DNA. TRBV21-1 is a pseudogene. The CDR3 extends over 13 amino acids.

The chain combines TRBV29-1 with TRBJ2-1; D is unresolved. Trimming shortened V by 4 bases and J by 0 bases, and 10 bases separated the two germline ends. CDR1 and CDR2 (germline): SQVTM, ANQGSEA. This CDR3 contains 14 residues. Here the CDR3 DNA reads TGCAGCGTTGTTGATGAGAGCTCCTACAATGAGCAGTTCTTC. This codes for CSVVDESSYNEQFF.

This clone was counted ten times or more. V usage is TRBV19 and J usage is TRBJ1-4; no reliable D call. The germline V gene encodes CDR1 LNHDA and CDR2 SQIVND (reference sequence). CDR3 length: 12 amino acids. The V end lost 6 bases, the J end lost 5 bases, and 7 bases lay between the germline ends. The CDR3 coding sequence is TGTGCCAGTAGCAAAATCAATGAAAAACTGTTTTTT. Translation gives CASSKINEKLFF. Using reference TRBV19 and TRBJ1-4 for the parts outside the CDR3, the full variable domain is DGGITQSPKYLFRKEGQNVTLSCEQNLNHDAMYWYRQDPGQGLRLIYYSQIVNDFQKGDIAEGYSVSREKKESFPLTVTSAQKNPTAFYLCASSKINEKLFFGSGTQLSVL.

This chain joins TRBV7-2 and TRBJ1-2; D is ambiguous. CDR3 length equals 15 residues. The ends were cut back, 1 base at V and 4 bases at J, with 13 bases in the middle. Germline V lookup: CDR1 SGHTA, CDR2 FQGNSA. The CDR3 sequence is CASSLGQKTRYGYTF. CDR3 in DNA: TGTGCCAGCAGCTTAGGGCAGAAGACGCGCTATGGCTACACCTTC.

The gene calls are TRBV11-2 and TRBJ1-1; 7 bases align to TRBD1. CDR3 length: 16 amino acids. The V and J ends lost 3 bases and 0 bases, in that order; junction bases with no gene match: 7. Looked up from germline, CDR1 is SGHAT and CDR2 is FQNNGV. Here the CDR3 reads CASSLGQRVVNTEAFF. Written as DNA, the CDR3 is TGTGCCAGCAGCTTGGGACAGAGGGTCGTGAACACTGAAGCTTTCTTT.

The chain recombines TRBV29-1 with TRBJ1-5; D not certain. The V end was cut by 4 bases, the J end by 7 bases, with 17 bases between. Germline V lookup: CDR1 SQVTM, CDR2 ANQGSEA. This CDR3 spans 14 amino acids. DNA for the CDR3: TGCAGCGTTGGAAACAACGAATATGGCCAGCCCCAGCATTTT. Its translation: CSVGNNEYGQPQHF.

V usage is TRBV29-1 and J usage is TRBJ2-7, with 11 bases that match TRBD1. From germline, CDR1 is SQVTM and CDR2 ANQGSEA. The CDR3 loop spans 13 amino acids. V shed 7 bases, J shed 2 bases, and the junction held 4 bases outside the gene matches. CDR3 DNA sequence: TGCAGCGCTAGGACAGGGGGCCCCTACGAGCAGTACTTC. Its protein product is CSARTGGPYEQYF.

CDR3 residues: CASSSLTSGWPNEQFF. DNA for the CDR3: TGTGCCAGCAGCTCCTTGACTAGCGGGTGGCCTAATGAGCAGTTCTTC. This rearrangement joins TRBV5-6 to TRBJ2-1; 10 bases map to TRBD2. The CDR3 loop spans 16 amino acids. V lost 3 bases, J lost 7 bases, and 10 bases stayed unmatched. Germline V CDR1 and CDR2: SGHDT, YYEEEE.

This clone came up a few times. The chain has TRBV5-1 and TRBJ1-2, with a possible D match to TRBD1 (5 bases). V gave up 7 bases and J gave up 2 bases, with 12 bases separating them. The CDR3 is 13 residues long. Germline V gene sequence: CDR1 SGHRS, CDR2 YFSETQ. In DNA form, the CDR3 reads TGCGCCAGCGGGAACCAGGGAAACTATGGCTACACCTTC. Translated: CASGNQGNYGYTF. The whole variable domain, filled in from reference TRBV5-1 and TRBJ1-2, reads KAGVTQTPRYLIKTRGQQVTLSCSPISGHRSVSWYQQTPGQGLQFLFEYFSETQRNKGNFPGRFSGRQFSNSRSEMNVSTLELGDSALYLCASGNQGNYGYTFGSGTRLTVV.

This clone was seen a single time. V usage is TRBV5-6 and J usage is TRBJ1-5, with D tentatively TRBD1 (5 bases). V lost 1 base and J lost 4, with 12 bases in between. The CDR3 loop spans 15 amino acids. Germline V lookup: CDR1 SGHDT, CDR2 YYEEEE. The CDR3 is CASSLRQTKNQPQHF. CDR3 coding DNA: TGTGCCAGCAGCTTGAGACAGACTAAAAATCAGCCCCAGCATTTT.

The chain uses TRBV9 and TRBJ2-7; TRBD2 might be the D (6 bases). Germline-derived CDR1 and CDR2 are SGDLS and YYNGEE. V lost 3 bases to trimming and J lost 2 bases, with 12 bases between them. The CDR3 has 14 amino acids. This CDR3 is CASSASSVTYEQYF. The CDR3 DNA reads TGTGCCAGCAGCGCCTCTAGCGTTACCTACGAGCAGTACTTC.

The rearrangement joins TRBV14 to TRBJ1-1; 8 positions agree with TRBD1. CDR3 length equals 18 residues. With 6 bases clipped from V and 1 base from J, the junction kept 16 bases outside the gene matches. Germline V gene lookup returns CDR1 SGHDN and CDR2 FVKESK. CDR3 protein: CASSHRTGPSSWNTEAFF. CDR3 nucleotide sequence: TGTGCCAGCAGTCACAGGACAGGGCCTTCCTCTTGGAACACTGAAGCTTTCTTT. The full variable domain, in which reference TRBV14 and TRBJ1-1 provide the parts outside the CDR3, is EAGVTQFPSHSVIEKGQTVTLRCDPISGHDNLYWYRRVMGKEIKFLLHFVKESKQDESGMPNNRFLAERTGGTYSTLKVQPAELEDSGVYFCASSHRTGPSSWNTEAFFGQGTRLTVV.

This clone was seen more than once but under ten times. In DNA, the CDR3 is TGTGCCAGCAGTCAAGAGACAGATACGCAGTATTTT. As protein: CASSQETDTQYF. The rearrangement links TRBV6-1 to TRBJ2-3; D is uncertain. The V and J ends lost 5 bases and 3 bases respectively, with 6 bases between them. Germline values: CDR1 MNHNS, CDR2 SASEGT. The CDR3 length is 12 residues.

This clone has only a few counts. The chain combines TRBV19 with TRBJ1-1; D is unclear. The CDR3 is made up of 14 amino acids. The ends were cut back, 7 bases at V and 6 bases at J, with 18 bases in the middle. Germline lookup yields CDR1 LNHDA and CDR2 SQIVND (reference sequence). In nucleotides, the CDR3 is TGTGCCAGTACCGCAGAAGGAGGGCGCGCTGAAGCTTTCTTT. This codes for CASTAEGGRAEAFF.

This clone showed up just a few times. V is TRBV7-2 and J is TRBJ2-2, with 8 positions matching TRBD1. Losses at the gene ends were 4 bases for V and 4 bases for J; bases not matched to a gene: 5. CDR1 and CDR2 (germline): SGHTA, FQGNSA. The CDR3 runs 15 residues. CDR3 DNA: TGTGCCAGCAGCTCGACAGGGGCGAGCACCGGGGAGCTGTTTTTT. Its protein product is CASSSTGASTGELFF.

The V call is TRBV5-1, the J call TRBJ2-6; perhaps TRBD1 as D (6 bases). The germline V gene has CDR1 SGHRS and CDR2 YFSETQ. V was pared by 4 bases and J by 2 bases, with 13 bases between. The CDR3 sequence is 16 residues long. CDR3 in DNA: TGCGCCAGCAGCAGCTTCTCAGGGGCTGGGGCCAACGTCCTGACTTTC. Its translation: CASSSFSGAGANVLTF.

The genes are TRBV5-1 and TRBJ2-3; 9 bases map to TRBD2. From germline, CDR1 is SGHRS and CDR2 YFSETQ. The CDR3 has 16 residues. The V gene end was trimmed by 4 bases and the J gene end by 0 bases; junction bases not matched to a gene: 6. CDR3 DNA: TGCGCCAGCAGCGAAATTCTAGCGGGGAGCACAGATACGCAGTATTTT. It is translated as CASSEILAGSTDTQYF.

The rearrangement joins TRBV7-3 to TRBJ2-3; the D gene is possibly TRBD2 (7 bases). Germline-derived CDR1 and CDR2 are SGHTA and FQGTGA. Trimming stripped 5 bases from V and 6 bases from J, with 9 bases between. The CDR3 is 12 residues long. CDR3 DNA: TGTGCCAGCAGCGCGGGGGCGGATACGCAGTATTTT. This codes for CASSAGADTQYF.

In nucleotides, the CDR3 is TGTGCCAGCAGGCGCGGGGGGAGGACCTACAATGAGCAGTTCTTC. It is translated as CASRRGGRTYNEQFF. The gene calls are TRBV7-2 and TRBJ2-1, with 8 bases that match TRBD2. The CDR3 is made up of 15 amino acids. V shed 6 bases and J 2 bases; nucleotides not matched to a gene: 6. The germline gives CDR1 SGHTA, CDR2 FQGNSA.

This clone was counted only a few times. The rearrangement uses TRBV10-1 and TRBJ2-1; D uncertain. Germline V CDR1 and CDR2: WNHNN, SYGVQD (reference sequence). Trimming stripped 2 bases from V and 7 bases from J, with 3 bases between. The CDR3 has 11 residues. This CDR3 is CASSEVNEQFF. The CDR3 DNA sequence: TGCGCCAGCAGTGAGGTAAATGAGCAGTTCTTC.

This clone has just a few counts. This sequence joins TRBV5-1 and TRBJ2-1; D is ambiguous. Germline V gives CDR1 SGHRS, CDR2 YFSETQ. The CDR3 is 15 amino acids. The V end lost 1 base, the J end lost 1 base, and 9 bases lay between the germline ends. CDR3 nucleotides: TGCGCCAGCAGCTTGAGGATAGCTTCCTACAATGAGCAGTTCTTC. It yields the protein CASSLRIASYNEQFF.

A single count supports this clone. The V gene is TRBV14, the J gene TRBJ1-1; D may be TRBD1 (6 bases). The CDR3 loop spans 13 amino acids. Trimming stripped 3 bases from V and 12 bases from J, with 17 bases between. From germline, CDR1 is SGHDN and CDR2 FVKESK. The CDR3 here is CASSQNHRGAPFF. The CDR3 DNA follows: TGTGCCAGCAGCCAGAACCACCGGGGGGCACCTTTCTTT.

This clone was counted only a few times. The chain joins TRBV13 to TRBJ1-1; no firm D call. Trimming stripped 5 bases from V and 2 bases from J, with 12 bases between. This CDR3 comprises 14 residues. The V gene's germline CDR1 is PRHDT and CDR2 FYEKMQ (reference sequence). The CDR3 sequence is CASSILGPNTEAFF. The CDR3 coding sequence is TGTGCCAGCAGCATTCTGGGCCCAAACACTGAAGCTTTCTTT.

The chain is built from TRBV29-1 and TRBJ1-1; no definite D call. The V and J ends lost 6 bases and 0 bases respectively, with 11 bases between them. There are 13 residues in the CDR3. Per germline, CDR1 SQVTM and CDR2 ANQGSEA. CDR3 region: CSVYKGMNTEAFF. Here the CDR3 DNA reads TGCAGCGTGTATAAAGGGATGAACACTGAAGCTTTCTTT.

Only a few counts were recorded for this clone. The chain joins TRBV2 to TRBJ1-1; D is perhaps TRBD1 (6 bases). The CDR3 runs 14 residues. Germline V gene sequence: CDR1 SNHLY, CDR2 FYNNEI. Trimming removed 6 bases at V and 0 bases at J, with 11 bases between. The CDR3 DNA is TGTGCCAGCAGCCCCGACAGGTTGAACACTGAAGCTTTCTTT. Its translation: CASSPDRLNTEAFF.

This clone was recorded a few times. V is TRBV25-1 and J is TRBJ2-1, with D possibly TRBD2 on 6 matching bases. The CDR3 runs to 14 residues. Germline V lookup: CDR1 MGHDK, CDR2 SYGVNS. Trimming shortened V by 6 bases and J by 4 bases, and 13 bases separated the two germline ends. Here the CDR3 reads CASSPGLAYNEQFF. In DNA form, the CDR3 reads TGTGCCAGCAGCCCGGGACTGGCTTACAATGAGCAGTTCTTC.

This clone appeared a few times. The V and J genes are TRBV29-1 and TRBJ1-1, with unresolved D. The CDR3 extends over 13 amino acids. The V and J ends lost 1 base and 1 base respectively, with 7 bases between them. Germline V lookup: CDR1 SQVTM, CDR2 ANQGSEA. The chain's CDR3 is CSVEGPKNTEAFF. The DNA of the CDR3 is TGCAGCGTTGAAGGGCCCAAGAACACTGAAGCTTTCTTT.

This clone has a handful of counts. The rearrangement joins TRBV29-1 to TRBJ2-3; D remains unclear. V was shortened by 4 bases and J by 1 base, with 15 bases between the two germline ends. Germline lookup yields CDR1 SQVTM and CDR2 ANQGSEA. The CDR3 loop spans 15 amino acids. CDR3 amino acids: CSVVNGASGTDTQYF. CDR3 bases: TGCAGCGTTGTAAACGGCGCCAGCGGCACAGATACGCAGTATTTT.

V is TRBV14 and J is TRBJ2-1, with TRBD2 as a possible D gene (5 bases). Trimming took 3 bases from V and 7 from J, leaving 7 bases between them. Looked up from germline, CDR1 is SGHDN and CDR2 is FVKESK. CDR3 size: 12 residues. CDR3 nucleotide sequence: TGTGCCAGCAGCCATCGGGGAAATGAGCAGTTCTTC. Amino acid sequence: CASSHRGNEQFF.

This sequence joins TRBV10-3 and TRBJ2-1; no clear D. This CDR3 is built from 12 residues. Per germline, CDR1 ENHRY and CDR2 SYGVKD. Trimming took 0 bases from V and 9 from J, leaving 6 bases between them. The CDR3 sequence is CAISESSREQFF. As DNA, the CDR3 is TGTGCCATCAGTGAGTCTAGCCGTGAGCAGTTCTTC.

This chain links TRBV4-3 with TRBJ2-5; TRBD1 aligns across 8 bases. This CDR3 comprises 14 residues. With 0 bases clipped from V and 3 bases from J, the junction kept 0 bases outside the gene matches. In germline, CDR1 is LGHNA, CDR2 YSLEER. In DNA form, the CDR3 reads TGCGCCAGCAGCCAAGAGACAGGGGAAGAGACCCAGTACTTC. Translation: CASSQETGEETQYF.

In this sample, this clone turned up a few times. This rearrangement joins TRBV6-6 to TRBJ1-4, with 8 nucleotides matching TRBD1. Germline assignment: CDR1 MNHNY and CDR2 SVGAGI (reference sequence). J lost 8 bases, V lost 6 bases, and 8 bases had no gene match. This CDR3 is 14 amino acids long. The CDR3 region has the DNA TGTGCCAGCAGCCAAGACAGGGGTAAAGAAAAACTGTTTTTT. Translation: CASSQDRGKEKLFF.